This TCR beta chain stems from a study of blood T cell repertoires in COVID-19. TCRdb's copy holds only in-frame clones and misses some; the assay was immunoSEQ multiplex PCR. The data hold under 70,000 clones, with 75% to 95% observed a single time. V was pared by 3 bases and J by 8 bases, with 7 bases of the junction left unmatched. This CDR3 is 15 amino acids long. Germline CDR1 LGHNA, CDR2 YNFKEQ. This receptor was taken from a man older than 75 with acute or convalescent COVID-19. Sample: peripheral blood. This chain links TRBV4-2 with TRBJ2-1; 10 bases are a match to TRBD1. CDR3 in DNA: TGTGCCAGCAGCCAGCCATCGGGACAGGGGTATGAGCAGTTCTTC. This translates into CASSQPSGQGYEQFF.